The 25 T cell receptor beta chains given below trace back to one sample, sequenced in a study of T-cell memory formation after mild COVID-19. TCRdb reprocessed the 5' RACE reads via MiXCR and lists one record per CDR3 protein. The sample comprises under 700,000 distinct CDR3 sequences, around 21% of which are singletons, and around 12% rests with the top ten. The sample consisted of PBMCs or a T cell subset sorted from them (not recorded which). These receptors originate from an adult woman who had mild COVID-19 (a few samples of this study predate the infection). Cell type and time point are not known.

The CDR3 reads CASKGTSGRSYEQYF. CDR3 coding DNA: TGTGCCAGTAAAGGGACTAGCGGGAGGTCCTACGAGCAGTACTTC. The V and J genes are TRBV19 and TRBJ2-7, with 15 nucleotides matching TRBD2. CDR1 and CDR2 from the germline V gene are LNHDA and SQIVND (reference sequence). After removal of 7 bases from V and 1 base from J, the junction contained 2 bases not matched to a gene. The CDR3 totals 15 residues. The variable domain in full, with the rest retrieved from reference TRBV19 and TRBJ2-7, is DGGITQSPKYLFRKEGQNVTLSCEQNLNHDAMYWYRQDPGQGLRLIYYSQIVNDFQKGDIAEGYSVSREKKESFPLTVTSAQKNPTAFYLCASKGTSGRSYEQYFGPGTRLTVT.

This clonotype was seen only a few times. The chain couples TRBV7-8 to TRBJ2-3; the D is unclear. The CDR3 spans 15 residues. The germline CDR1 and CDR2 sequences are SGHVS and FQNEAQ. Trimming stripped 1 base from V and 9 bases from J, with 17 bases between. CDR3 bases: TGTGCCAGCAGCTTAGATGCCCGCCTAGGGCAAACGCAGTATTTT. Translation gives CASSLDARLGQTQYF.

This clonotype was seen more than once but under ten times. The chain links TRBV2 to TRBJ2-5; 8 bases line up with TRBD2. Trimming cost V 5 bases and J 2 bases; bases outside gene matches: 10. Germline-derived CDR1 and CDR2 are SNHLY and FYNNEI. CDR3 length: 16 residues. CDR3 in DNA: TGTGCCAGCAGTTTTTCTGAGCGGGGGCCTCAAGAGACCCAGTACTTC. Its translation is CASSFSERGPQETQYF. Together with reference TRBV2 and TRBJ2-5, the CDR3 gives the full variable domain: EPEVTQTPSHQVTQMGQEVILRCVPISNHLYFYWYRQILGQKVEFLVSFYNNEISEKSEIFDDQFSVERPDGSNFTLKIRSTKLEDSAMYFCASSFSERGPQETQYFGPGTRLLVL.

The chain employs TRBV12-3 or TRBV12-4 and TRBJ2-3; 7 bases agree with TRBD2. V trimming: 4 bases; J trimming: 3 bases; junction bases outside the gene matches: 7. The CDR3 has 15 residues. CDR3 residues: CASSSRTRMTDTQYF. The CDR3 nucleotides read TGTGCCAGCAGTTCCCGGACTAGAATGACAGATACGCAGTATTTT.

The chain links TRBV9 to TRBJ2-1; D is uncertain. Trimming removed 0 bases from V and 3 bases from J, with 4 bases in between. This CDR3 is built from 13 residues. The germline gives CDR1 SGDLS, CDR2 YYNGEE. DNA for the CDR3: TGTGCCAGCAGCGTAGCCAGCTACAATGAGCAGTTCTTC. It yields the protein CASSVASYNEQFF.

This clonotype has just a few counts. The V gene is TRBV7-9, the J gene TRBJ2-3; 7 nucleotides align to TRBD1. Germline CDR1 SEHNR, CDR2 FQNEAQ (reference sequence). Germline trimming cut 3 bases from V and 4 bases from J; bases unmatched to any gene: 7. The CDR3 consists of 15 residues. The CDR3 DNA sequence: TGTGCCAGCAGCTTCGGGACAGAAATTGCAGATACGCAGTATTTT. Amino acid sequence: CASSFGTEIADTQYF.

This clonotype was counted ten times or more. The genes are TRBV5-1 and TRBJ2-7; TRBD1 or TRBD2 may be the D gene (6 bases each). This CDR3 has 13 residues. Per the germline V gene, CDR1 is SGHRS and CDR2 is YFSETQ. Trimming pared 3 bases from V and 3 bases from J, leaving 10 bases between. CDR3 loop: CASSSRDIYEQYF. CDR3 coding DNA: TGCGCCAGCAGCTCGCGGGACATCTACGAGCAGTACTTC.

The chain recombines TRBV7-9 with TRBJ2-5, with 10 positions matching TRBD2. The V gene end was trimmed by 7 bases and the J gene end by 5 bases; junction bases not matched to a gene: 10. This CDR3 comprises 15 residues. Per the germline V gene, CDR1 is SEHNR and CDR2 is FQNEAQ (reference sequence). CDR3: CASTELGLAVETQYF. CDR3 bases: TGTGCCAGCACTGAACTCGGACTAGCGGTCGAGACCCAGTACTTC.

This clonotype was picked up a small number of times. V usage is TRBV5-1 and J usage is TRBJ1-1; TRBD1 might be the D (6 bases). Germline CDR1 SGHRS, CDR2 YFSETQ. This CDR3 spans 15 amino acids. Trimming left V 0 bases short and J 4 bases short, with 13 bases between. The CDR3 bases are TGCGCCAGCAGCTTGGAGGGGGGAACGGGCACTGAAGCTTTCTTT. It is translated as CASSLEGGTGTEAFF.

This clonotype was counted between two and nine times. The V and J genes are TRBV5-1 and TRBJ2-3; TRBD2 matches 9 bases. Germline V gene lookup returns CDR1 SGHRS and CDR2 YFSETQ. With V trimmed by 3 bases and J by 2 bases, 4 bases remained unmatched. The CDR3 consists of 15 residues. CDR3 sequence: CASSSIAGATDTQYF. The CDR3 nucleotides are TGCGCCAGCAGCTCGATAGCGGGAGCCACAGATACGCAGTATTTT.

The chain carries TRBV27 and TRBJ2-3, with 12 nucleotides matching TRBD2. CDR1 is MNHEY and CDR2 is SMNVEV in the germline V gene (reference sequence). The CDR3 totals 17 residues. J gave up 3 bases and V 8 bases, and 12 bases lay outside the gene matches. The CDR3 DNA reads as TGTGCCAGCTCCGAGACTAGCGGGAGCCTTATTACAGATACGCAGTATTTT. Amino acids: CASSETSGSLITDTQYF.

The chain uses TRBV11-2 and TRBJ2-7; 8 nucleotides agree with TRBD1. V shed 5 bases and J 0 bases; nucleotides not matched to a gene: 9. Germline V gene sequence: CDR1 SGHAT, CDR2 FQNNGV. This CDR3 contains 16 residues. Here the CDR3 reads CASSPKRGQVSYEQYF. CDR3 in DNA: TGTGCCAGCAGCCCGAAACGGGGACAGGTCTCCTACGAGCAGTACTTC.

CDR3 nucleotides: TGCAGTGCGCTTATCCTCCGGGACGTCTCCTACAATGAGCAGTTCTTC. Its protein product is CSALILRDVSYNEQFF. The chain joins TRBV20-1 to TRBJ2-1; possibly TRBD1 or TRBD2 for D (5 bases each). This CDR3 contains 16 residues. The V end lost 6 bases, the J end lost 0 bases, and 18 bases lay between the germline ends. Germline-derived CDR1 and CDR2 are DFQATT and SNEGSKA (reference sequence).

This chain uses TRBV28 with TRBJ2-1; D could derive from TRBD1 or TRBD2 (6 bases each). The CDR3 sequence is 13 residues long. From germline, CDR1 is MDHEN and CDR2 SYDVKM. The germline V and J ends were trimmed by 6 bases and 10 bases, with 16 bases remaining between them. CDR3 sequence: CASRGGSGYEQFF. DNA of the CDR3: TGTGCCAGCAGAGGGGGGTCAGGGTACGAGCAGTTCTTC.

This chain joins TRBV6-2 or TRBV6-3 and TRBJ2-7; TRBD1 agrees at 9 bases. This CDR3 spans 15 amino acids. Germline V gene sequence: CDR1 MNHEY, CDR2 SVGEGT. The J segment lost 6 bases and the V segment lost 6 bases, leaving 12 bases of the junction unmatched. CDR3 region: CASSSPGQGVGEQYF. CDR3 nucleotides: TGTGCCAGCAGCTCGCCGGGACAGGGTGTTGGCGAGCAGTACTTC.

The chain joins TRBV5-6 to TRBJ2-4; D perhaps matches TRBD1 (5 bases). The CDR3 is 16 amino acids. V shed 0 bases and J shed 0 bases, with 10 bases lying between them. Germline V CDR1 and CDR2: SGHDT, YYEEEE. This CDR3 is CASSLGGQLAKNIQYF. The CDR3 DNA sequence: TGTGCCAGCAGCTTGGGGGGCCAGCTAGCCAAAAACATTCAGTACTTC.

This clonotype was recorded a few times. The chain joins TRBV7-9 to TRBJ2-3, with D possibly TRBD2 on 5 matching bases. The CDR3 runs 14 residues. The germline V and J ends were trimmed by 5 bases and 2 bases, with 11 bases remaining between them. Germline-derived CDR1 and CDR2 are SEHNR and FQNEAQ (reference sequence). The CDR3 sequence is CASSPNGITDTQYF. As DNA, the CDR3 is TGTGCCAGCAGCCCGAACGGGATCACAGATACGCAGTATTTT.

This chain joins TRBV25-1 and TRBJ1-3; no reliable D call. The CDR3 contains 13 residues. CDR1 is MGHDK and CDR2 is SYGVNS in the germline V gene. V was shortened by 10 bases and J by 1 base, with 11 bases between the two germline ends. CDR3 in DNA: TGTGCCACCCGCGGTCCTTCTGGAAACACCATATATTTT. Encoded protein: CATRGPSGNTIYF. Full variable domain (missing parts from reference TRBV25-1 and TRBJ1-3): EADIYQTPRYLVIGTGKKITLECSQTMGHDKMYWYQQDPGMELHLIHYSYGVNSTEKGDLSSESTVSRIRTEHFPLTLESARPSHTSQYLCATRGPSGNTIYFGEGSWLTVV.

This clonotype was counted a few times. The gene calls are TRBV20-1 and TRBJ2-7, with 7 nucleotides matching TRBD1. The CDR3 consists of 14 residues. V shed 4 bases, J shed 2 bases, and the junction held 8 bases outside the gene matches. Germline V gives CDR1 DFQATT, CDR2 SNEGSKA (reference sequence). The CDR3 DNA reads TGCAGTGCTACTAGGACAGGACCCCCCTACGAGCAGTACTTC. Protein product: CSATRTGPPYEQYF.

The rearrangement links TRBV5-1 to TRBJ2-3, with D perhaps TRBD1 (6 bases). The CDR3 totals 12 residues. Trimming stripped 5 bases from V and 4 bases from J, with 8 bases between. Germline CDR1 SGHRS, CDR2 YFSETQ. The CDR3 is CASRRGSDTQYF. Written as DNA, the CDR3 is TGCGCCAGCAGAAGGGGGTCAGATACGCAGTATTTT. Supplemented by reference TRBV5-1 and TRBJ2-3, the full variable domain reads KAGVTQTPRYLIKTRGQQVTLSCSPISGHRSVSWYQQTPGQGLQFLFEYFSETQRNKGNFPGRFSGRQFSNSRSEMNVSTLELGDSALYLCASRRGSDTQYFGPGTRLTVL.

The chain links TRBV4-3 to TRBJ2-1, with 8 bases aligning to TRBD2. This CDR3 spans 14 amino acids. V trimming: 0 bases; J trimming: 8 bases; junction bases outside the gene matches: 3. Germline-derived CDR1 and CDR2 are LGHNA and YSLEER. CDR3 region: CASSQDQRGYEQFF. The CDR3 DNA reads as TGCGCCAGCAGCCAAGATCAGCGGGGGTATGAGCAGTTCTTC.

This clonotype was seen only a few times. CDR3 nucleotides: TGTGCCAGCAGCCGGCGGGTATCTAGCACAGATACGCAGTATTTT. It is translated as CASSRRVSSTDTQYF. The gene calls are TRBV5-6 and TRBJ2-3; possible D gene TRBD2, 5 bases. The CDR3 covers 15 residues. V dropped 4 bases and J dropped 0 bases, with 12 bases sitting between them. CDR1 and CDR2 from the germline V gene are SGHDT and YYEEEE.

This clonotype was detected only a few times. The rearrangement uses TRBV5-1 and TRBJ2-5; D might be TRBD1 or TRBD2, each matching 5 bases. The CDR3 is made up of 18 amino acids. Per germline, CDR1 SGHRS and CDR2 YFSETQ. V dropped 4 bases and J dropped 1 base, with 23 bases sitting between them. The CDR3 coding sequence is TGCGCCAGCAGCCTGGGACCGACGGACGCCTTGGCCCAAGAGACCCAGTACTTC. It is translated as CASSLGPTDALAQETQYF. Full variable domain (remainder filled in from reference TRBV5-1 and TRBJ2-5): KAGVTQTPRYLIKTRGQQVTLSCSPISGHRSVSWYQQTPGQGLQFLFEYFSETQRNKGNFPGRFSGRQFSNSRSEMNVSTLELGDSALYLCASSLGPTDALAQETQYFGPGTRLLVL.

This clonotype appeared a few times. The chain recombines TRBV15 with TRBJ1-5, with no clear D. Germline V gene sequence: CDR1 LNHNV, CDR2 YYDKDF (reference sequence). Trimming removed 0 bases from V and 4 bases from J, with 10 bases in between. The CDR3 has 15 residues. The CDR3 is CATSRETRENQPQHF. The CDR3 DNA reads TGTGCCACCAGCAGAGAAACCCGGGAGAATCAGCCCCAGCATTTT.

This clonotype was recorded only once. This sequence joins TRBV5-1 and TRBJ2-7; maybe TRBD2 (8 bases). The V and J ends lost 4 bases and 6 bases respectively, with 17 bases between them. Germline assignment: CDR1 SGHRS and CDR2 YFSETQ. The CDR3 contains 14 residues. The CDR3 DNA sequence: TGCGCCAGCAGCACGGGAGGGGGCGCGGGCGAGCAGTACTTC. Translating it yields CASSTGGGAGEQYF. Using reference TRBV5-1 and TRBJ2-7 for the parts outside the CDR3, the full variable domain is KAGVTQTPRYLIKTRGQQVTLSCSPISGHRSVSWYQQTPGQGLQFLFEYFSETQRNKGNFPGRFSGRQFSNSRSEMNVSTLELGDSALYLCASSTGGGAGEQYFGPGTRLTVT.